Below are 26 T cell receptor beta chains sequenced from a single sample in a study of CD4 T cells in relation to SARS-CoV-2 and coronaviruses. Which antigens these TCRs recognize remains unknown. Data came from immunoSEQ multiplex PCR; TCRdb stores just in-frame clones and leaves some out. The table has around 41,000 clones, about 87% seen once; the top ten hold about 1.2%. Material for sequencing was naive CD4+ T cells from PBMCs, cultured in vitro. Subset here: naive CD4+ T cells isolated by negative enrichment. These receptors came from an adult with COVID-19.

This clone was seen a single time. The rearrangement uses TRBV29-1 and TRBJ2-5, with D perhaps given as TRBD1 or TRBD2 (6 bases each). The V end was cut by 4 bases, the J end by 1 base, with 7 bases between. Germline V gives CDR1 SQVTM, CDR2 ANQGSEA. The CDR3 has 12 residues. CDR3 DNA sequence: TGCAGCGTTGGGGGGGCCCAAGAGACCCAGTACTTC. Protein product: CSVGGAQETQYF.

The chain links TRBV4-2 to TRBJ1-6; 7 bases map to TRBD1. Germline V CDR1 and CDR2: LGHNA, YNFKEQ. J gave up 5 bases and V 4 bases, and 2 bases lay outside the gene matches. The CDR3 sequence is 14 residues long. CDR3 sequence (DNA): TGTGCCAGCAGCCCCACAGGGGATAATTCACCCCTCCACTTT. Its protein is CASSPTGDNSPLHF.

The CDR3 region is CASSQGPSGVFHEQFF. CDR3 bases: TGTGCCAGCAGCCAAGGTCCTAGCGGGGTCTTTCATGAGCAGTTCTTC. J is TRBJ2-1 and V is TRBV14; 9 nucleotides agree with TRBD2. V shed 1 base, J shed 8 bases, and the junction held 9 bases outside the gene matches. The CDR3 totals 16 residues. Germline V gives CDR1 SGHDN, CDR2 FVKESK.

This clone was seen once. This chain connects TRBV20-1 to TRBJ1-2; D unresolved. Trimming removed 6 bases at V and 6 bases at J, with 11 bases between. Germline V CDR1 and CDR2: DFQATT, SNEGSKA (reference sequence). The CDR3 consists of 11 residues. This CDR3 is CSAARLDGYTF. CDR3 DNA sequence: TGCAGTGCGGCAAGGTTGGATGGCTACACCTTC.

The rearrangement uses TRBV28 and TRBJ2-2, with D possibly matching TRBD1 (5 bases). With 5 bases removed from V and 3 bases from J, the gap between germline ends came to 13 bases. Germline V CDR1 and CDR2: MDHEN, SYDVKM. The CDR3 is 15 amino acids. CDR3 bases: TGTGCCAGCAGTCCAGGGAAAGGATACACCGGGGAGCTGTTTTTT. Translation gives CASSPGKGYTGELFF.

V gene TRBV30 combines with J gene TRBJ1-2; D unclear. This CDR3 has 13 residues. Germline CDR1 is GTSNPN and CDR2 is SVGIG (reference sequence). Trimming removed 3 bases from V and 11 bases from J, with 19 bases in between. The CDR3 sequence: CAWSPWTRNGYTF. The CDR3 DNA reads as TGTGCCTGGAGCCCTTGGACCCGGAACGGTTACACCTTC.

The rearrangement uses TRBV19 and TRBJ2-1; tentative D call: TRBD1 (6 bases). This CDR3 is 13 amino acids long. The V gene's germline CDR1 is LNHDA and CDR2 SQIVND (reference sequence). Trimming removed 5 bases from V and 4 bases from J, with 9 bases in between. The DNA of the CDR3 is TGTGCCAGTAGTTCCGGACAGTACAATGAGCAGTTCTTC. Translation gives CASSSGQYNEQFF.

V gene TRBV5-1 combines with J gene TRBJ2-1; 8 bases agree with TRBD1. The CDR3 loop spans 14 amino acids. Germline V gene data show CDR1 as SGHRS and CDR2 as YFSETQ. J was trimmed by 8 bases and V by 4 bases; bases with no gene match: 8. The CDR3 sequence is CASSVDRGRDEQFF. DNA of the CDR3: TGCGCCAGCAGCGTCGACAGGGGTCGGGATGAGCAGTTCTTC.

The chain recombines TRBV28 with TRBJ1-3, with 7 positions matching TRBD1. This CDR3 is 12 amino acids long. V lost 7 bases and J lost 14; bases outside the gene matches: 11. Germline loops: CDR1 MDHEN, CDR2 SYDVKM. The CDR3 here is CASMRGPRDLYF. DNA for the CDR3: TGTGCCAGCATGAGGGGGCCCCGGGACTTATATTTT.

This CDR3 reads CASSSAGALGAYEQYF. The CDR3 DNA reads as TGCGCCAGCAGCTCGGCGGGGGCTTTGGGGGCATACGAGCAGTACTTC. The chain recombines TRBV5-1 with TRBJ2-7; a possible D gene is TRBD2 (7 bases). V dropped 3 bases and J dropped 4 bases, with 20 bases sitting between them. The CDR3 extends over 16 amino acids. The V gene's germline CDR1 is SGHRS and CDR2 YFSETQ.

The V and J genes are TRBV30 and TRBJ2-1, with 8 nucleotides matching TRBD2. Germline assignment: CDR1 GTSNPN and CDR2 SVGIG (reference sequence). V lost 0 bases and J lost 5; bases outside the gene matches: 3. There are 14 residues in the CDR3. CDR3 in amino acids: CAWSVLAANNEQFF. For the CDR3, the DNA is TGTGCCTGGAGTGTACTAGCGGCCAACAATGAGCAGTTCTTC.

This chain connects TRBV3-1 (or the pseudogene TRBV3-2) to TRBJ2-2, with 9 bases aligning to TRBD2. The length of the CDR3 is 16 residues. Germline-derived CDR1 and CDR2 are LGHDT and YNNKEL (reference sequence). Unmatched junction bases numbered 4, after V lost 1 base and J lost 4 bases. CDR3 protein: CASSQVSGSPTGELFF. The CDR3 DNA reads TGTGCCAGCAGCCAAGTTAGCGGGAGTCCCACCGGGGAGCTGTTTTTT.

This sequence joins TRBV9 and TRBJ1-1, with D possibly TRBD1 on 5 matching bases. V gave up 2 bases and J gave up 0 bases, with 17 bases separating them. Germline V gene lookup returns CDR1 SGDLS and CDR2 YYNGEE. The CDR3 has 17 amino acids. Here the CDR3 reads CASSVGGGTSMNTEAFF. CDR3 DNA: TGTGCCAGCAGCGTGGGGGGTGGGACCTCCATGAACACTGAAGCTTTCTTT.

The chain combines TRBV6-5 with TRBJ1-2, with a weak D call TRBD1 (5 bases). Trimming took 1 base from V and 3 from J, leaving 9 bases between them. This CDR3 region has 14 residues. CDR1 is MNHEY, CDR2 SVGAGI, per germline. The CDR3 DNA is TGTGCCAGCAGTTACTTAGGGGTGCACTATGGCTACACCTTC. Residues: CASSYLGVHYGYTF.

There are a few counts of this clone. The chain is built from TRBV6-1 and TRBJ2-2, with D perhaps matching TRBD2 (6 bases). Trimming took 2 bases from V and 7 from J, leaving 11 bases between them. There are 14 residues in the CDR3. Germline V gene sequence: CDR1 MNHNS, CDR2 SASEGT. The CDR3 bases are TGTGCCAGCAGTGAAATGGGGGGTGGCGGGGAGCTGTTTTTT. Its protein is CASSEMGGGGELFF.

The genes are TRBV24-1 and TRBJ2-3; D remains unclear. The germline V and J ends were trimmed by 0 bases and 3 bases, with 6 bases remaining between them. CDR1 and CDR2 from the germline V gene are KGHDR and SFDVKD. CDR3 length: 14 amino acids. The CDR3, as DNA: TGTGCCACCAGTGATTTGCAAGGGACAGATACGCAGTATTTT. Amino acids: CATSDLQGTDTQYF.

The chain is built from TRBV27 and TRBJ1-3; D is ambiguous. V lost 3 bases to trimming and J lost 0 bases, with 3 bases between them. The CDR3 runs to 13 residues. Germline CDR1 reads MNHEY; CDR2 reads SMNVEV (reference sequence). The CDR3 nucleotides are TGTGCCAGCAGTTTCAGCTCTGGAAACACCATATATTTT. This encodes CASSFSSGNTIYF.

The chain recombines TRBV5-8 with TRBJ2-4; D might be TRBD1 (5 bases). The V gene's germline CDR1 is SGHTS and CDR2 YDEGEE. This CDR3 contains 16 residues. The V gene lost 0 bases and the J gene lost 0 bases, with 10 bases spanning the gap. The CDR3 DNA reads as TGTGCCAGCAGCTTGGTCTGGGGCCTAGCCAAAAACATTCAGTACTTC. Translation gives CASSLVWGLAKNIQYF.

CDR3 residues: CASSASGNQPQHF. In DNA, the CDR3 is TGTGCCAGCAGCGCGAGCGGCAATCAGCCCCAGCATTTT. J is TRBJ1-5 and V is TRBV7-6; D not resolved. Germline CDR1 is SGHVS and CDR2 is FNYEAQ. The V and J ends lost 5 bases and 2 bases respectively, with 7 bases between them. This CDR3 spans 13 amino acids.

This chain uses TRBV15 with TRBJ1-6; the D gene is possibly TRBD1 (5 bases). Germline assignment: CDR1 LNHNV and CDR2 YYDKDF (reference sequence). The CDR3 length is 15 residues. Trimming took 0 bases from V and 8 from J, leaving 11 bases between them. Here the CDR3 reads CATSRDGRGYSPLHF. The CDR3 nucleotides are TGTGCCACCAGCAGAGATGGTAGGGGTTATTCACCCCTCCACTTT.

The V gene is TRBV7-9, the J gene TRBJ2-7; no firm D call. Germline CDR1 SEHNR, CDR2 FQNEAQ (reference sequence). Between the trimmed V and J ends, which lost 5 bases and 0 bases, there was a span of 5 bases. The CDR3 has 12 residues. The CDR3 sequence is CASSHSSYEQYF. CDR3 DNA sequence: TGTGCCAGCAGCCACAGCTCCTACGAGCAGTACTTC.

The CDR3 DNA sequence: TGTGCCAGCACTCTGACTAGGAGCAATGAGCAGTTCTTC. It codes for CASTLTRSNEQFF. V is TRBV6-5 and J is TRBJ2-1, with a possible D match to TRBD2 (6 bases). The CDR3 totals 13 residues. Trimming cost V 7 bases and J 6 bases, with 13 bases left between them. Germline values: CDR1 MNHEY, CDR2 SVGAGI.

This chain's CDR3 is CASSLPASGTTDTQYF. The CDR3 coding sequence is TGCGCCAGCAGCTTGCCGGCTAGCGGAACCACAGATACGCAGTATTTT. This chain joins TRBV5-1 and TRBJ2-3, with TRBD2 identical over 7 bases. Germline CDR1 is SGHRS and CDR2 is YFSETQ. This CDR3 has 16 residues. V was clipped by 1 base and J by 2 bases; unmatched bases: 7.

The chain combines TRBV19 with TRBJ2-1; D not resolved. There are 13 residues in the CDR3. Germline CDR1 and CDR2: LNHDA and SQIVND (reference sequence). V was clipped by 3 bases and J by 13 bases, with 16 bases between them. CDR3 DNA sequence: TGTGCCAGTAGTATTGACGACTGGACGCCACAGTTCTTC. Residues: CASSIDDWTPQFF.

The V call is TRBV30, the J call TRBJ2-1, with D maybe TRBD2 (6 bases). Trimming removed 2 bases from V and 5 bases from J, with 16 bases in between. Germline CDR1 GTSNPN, CDR2 SVGIG (reference sequence). The CDR3 consists of 15 residues. The CDR3 DNA reads TGTGCCTGGAGTCCTGGTTCCGGGGGAAACAATGAGCAGTTCTTC. Translation: CAWSPGSGGNNEQFF.

A remark on this clone: Lacking the conserved final phenylalanine or tryptophan, this CDR3 likely reflects a read error. The DNA is left out, because the CDR3 cannot be placed on it with certainty; the CDR3 is given as TCRdb lists it. The chain has TRBV3-1 (or the pseudogene TRBV3-2) and TRBJ1-2. The CDR3 totals 14 residues, both ends included. Germline loops: CDR1 LGHDT, CDR2 YNNKEL (reference sequence). The CDR3 loop reads CASSILPTLRKTYG.